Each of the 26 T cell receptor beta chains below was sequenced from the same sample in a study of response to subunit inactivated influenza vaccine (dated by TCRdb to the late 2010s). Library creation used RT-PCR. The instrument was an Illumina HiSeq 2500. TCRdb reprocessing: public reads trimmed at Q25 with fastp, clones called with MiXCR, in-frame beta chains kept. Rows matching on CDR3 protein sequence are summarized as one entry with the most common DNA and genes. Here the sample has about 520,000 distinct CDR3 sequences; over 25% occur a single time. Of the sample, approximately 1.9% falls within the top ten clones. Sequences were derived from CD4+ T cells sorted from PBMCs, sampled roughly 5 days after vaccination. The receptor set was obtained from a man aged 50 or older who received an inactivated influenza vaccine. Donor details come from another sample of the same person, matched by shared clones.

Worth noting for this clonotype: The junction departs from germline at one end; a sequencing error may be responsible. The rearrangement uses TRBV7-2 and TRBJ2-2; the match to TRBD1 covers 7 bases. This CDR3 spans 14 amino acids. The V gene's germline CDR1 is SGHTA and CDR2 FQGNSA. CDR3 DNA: TGTGCCTGCAGGGACAGTTACAACACCGGGGAGCTGTTTTTT. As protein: CACRDSYNTGELFF. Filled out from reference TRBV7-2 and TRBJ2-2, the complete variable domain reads GAGVSQSPSNKVTEKGKDVELRCDPISGHTALYWYRQSLGQGLEFLIYFQGNSAPDKSGLPSDRFSAERTGGSVSTLTIQRTQQEDSAVYLCACRDSYNTGELFFGEGSRLTVL.

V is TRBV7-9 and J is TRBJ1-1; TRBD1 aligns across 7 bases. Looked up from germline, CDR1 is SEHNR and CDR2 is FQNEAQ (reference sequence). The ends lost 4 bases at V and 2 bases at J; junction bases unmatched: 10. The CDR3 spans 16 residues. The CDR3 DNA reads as TGTGCCAGCAGCTCGATTCCCGGGACAGCTAACACTGAAGCTTTCTTT. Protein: CASSSIPGTANTEAFF.

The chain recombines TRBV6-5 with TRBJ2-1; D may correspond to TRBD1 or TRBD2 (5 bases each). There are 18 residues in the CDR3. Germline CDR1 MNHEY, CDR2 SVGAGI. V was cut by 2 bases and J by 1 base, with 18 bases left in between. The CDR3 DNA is TGTGCCAGCAGTTACGACAGAGACGAGCCGGGGTCCTACAATGAGCAGTTCTTC. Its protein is CASSYDRDEPGSYNEQFF.

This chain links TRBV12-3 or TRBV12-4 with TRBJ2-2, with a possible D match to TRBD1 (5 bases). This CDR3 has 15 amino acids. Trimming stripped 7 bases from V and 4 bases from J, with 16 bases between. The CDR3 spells CASTRTTLGTGELFF. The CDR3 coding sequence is TGTGCCAGCACCCGGACAACGTTAGGCACCGGGGAGCTGTTTTTT.

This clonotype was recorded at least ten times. CDR3 DNA: TGTGCCAGCAGTAAACAGGGGATCACAGATACGCAGTATTTT. It yields the protein CASSKQGITDTQYF. The chain has TRBV12-3 or TRBV12-4 and TRBJ2-3; 7 bases fit TRBD1. There are 14 residues in the CDR3. Unmatched junction bases numbered 4, after V lost 5 bases and J lost 2 bases.

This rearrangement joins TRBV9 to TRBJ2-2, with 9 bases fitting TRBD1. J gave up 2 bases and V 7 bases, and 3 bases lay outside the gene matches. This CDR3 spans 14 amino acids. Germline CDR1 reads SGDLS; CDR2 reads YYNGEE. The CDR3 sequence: CASGTGQNTGELFF. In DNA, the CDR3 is TGTGCCAGCGGGACAGGGCAAAACACCGGGGAGCTGTTTTTT. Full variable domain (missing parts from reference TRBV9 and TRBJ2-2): DSGVTQTPKHLITATGQRVTLRCSPRSGDLSVYWYQQSLDQGLQFLIQYYNGEERAKGNILERFSAQQFPDLHSELNLSSLELGDSALYFCASGTGQNTGELFFGEGSRLTVL.

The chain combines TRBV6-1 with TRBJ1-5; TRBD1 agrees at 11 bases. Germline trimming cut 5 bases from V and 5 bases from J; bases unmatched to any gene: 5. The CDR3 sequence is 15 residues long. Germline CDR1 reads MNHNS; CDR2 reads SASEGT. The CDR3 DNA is TGTGCCAGCAGTACGGGACAGGGGGGGGATCAGCCCCAGCATTTT. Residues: CASSTGQGGDQPQHF.

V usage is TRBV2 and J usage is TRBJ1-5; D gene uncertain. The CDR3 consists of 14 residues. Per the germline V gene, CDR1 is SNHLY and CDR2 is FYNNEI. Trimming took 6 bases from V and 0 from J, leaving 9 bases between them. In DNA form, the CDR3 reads TGTGCCAGCAGCGCCTCAAATAGCAATCAGCCCCAGCATTTT. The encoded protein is CASSASNSNQPQHF.

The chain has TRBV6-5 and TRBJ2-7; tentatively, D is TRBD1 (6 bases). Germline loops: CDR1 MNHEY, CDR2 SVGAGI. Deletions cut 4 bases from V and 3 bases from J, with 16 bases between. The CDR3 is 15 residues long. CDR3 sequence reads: CASSSKPRGYYEQYF. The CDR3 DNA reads TGTGCCAGCAGTTCCAAACCCAGGGGTTACTACGAGCAGTACTTC.

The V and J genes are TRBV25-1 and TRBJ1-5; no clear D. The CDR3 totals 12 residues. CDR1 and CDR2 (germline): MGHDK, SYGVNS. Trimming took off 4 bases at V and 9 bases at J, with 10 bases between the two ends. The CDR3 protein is CASSGQVGPQHF. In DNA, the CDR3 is TGTGCCAGCAGTGGCCAAGTTGGGCCCCAGCATTTT.

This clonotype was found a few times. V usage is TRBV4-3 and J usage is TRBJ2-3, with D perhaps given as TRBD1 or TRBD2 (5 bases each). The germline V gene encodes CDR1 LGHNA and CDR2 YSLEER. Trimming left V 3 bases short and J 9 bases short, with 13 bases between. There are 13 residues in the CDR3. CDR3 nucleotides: TGCGCCAGCAGCCAGAACCGGGGCAGCACGCAGTATTTT. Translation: CASSQNRGSTQYF.

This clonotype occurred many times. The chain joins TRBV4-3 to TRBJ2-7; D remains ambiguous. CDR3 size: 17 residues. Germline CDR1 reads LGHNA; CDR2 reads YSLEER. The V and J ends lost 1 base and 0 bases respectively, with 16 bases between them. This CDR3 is CASSQGVNSASSYEQYF. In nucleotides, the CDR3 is TGCGCCAGCAGCCAAGGTGTTAACTCGGCGAGCTCCTACGAGCAGTACTTC.

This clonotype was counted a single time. CDR3 in amino acids: CASSLAWTRSEQFF. CDR3 coding DNA: TGTGCCAGCAGCTTGGCCTGGACTAGAAGTGAGCAGTTCTTC. The chain carries TRBV5-4 and TRBJ2-1; 7 bases align to TRBD2. The trim removed 0 bases at V and 9 bases at J, leaving 6 bases unmatched. This CDR3 spans 14 amino acids. The germline gives CDR1 SGHNT, CDR2 YYREEE (reference sequence).

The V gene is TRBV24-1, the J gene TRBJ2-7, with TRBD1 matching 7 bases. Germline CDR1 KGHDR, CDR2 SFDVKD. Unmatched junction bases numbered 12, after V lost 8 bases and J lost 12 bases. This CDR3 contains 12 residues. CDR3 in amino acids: CATNRQGSRMYF. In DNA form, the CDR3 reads TGTGCCACCAACCGACAGGGCTCGAGGATGTACTTC.

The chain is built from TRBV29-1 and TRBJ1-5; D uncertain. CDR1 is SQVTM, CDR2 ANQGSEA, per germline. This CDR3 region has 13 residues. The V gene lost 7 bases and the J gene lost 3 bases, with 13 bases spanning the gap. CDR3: CSAATEFNQPQHF. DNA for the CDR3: TGCAGCGCTGCGACGGAATTCAATCAGCCCCAGCATTTT.

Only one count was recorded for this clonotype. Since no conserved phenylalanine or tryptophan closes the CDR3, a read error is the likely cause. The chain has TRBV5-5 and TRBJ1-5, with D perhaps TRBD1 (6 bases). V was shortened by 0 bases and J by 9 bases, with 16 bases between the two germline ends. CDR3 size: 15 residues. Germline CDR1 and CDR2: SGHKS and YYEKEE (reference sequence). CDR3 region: CASSLAMTGPRPQHS. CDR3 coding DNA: TGTGCCAGCAGCTTGGCGATGACAGGCCCAAGGCCCCAGCATTCT.

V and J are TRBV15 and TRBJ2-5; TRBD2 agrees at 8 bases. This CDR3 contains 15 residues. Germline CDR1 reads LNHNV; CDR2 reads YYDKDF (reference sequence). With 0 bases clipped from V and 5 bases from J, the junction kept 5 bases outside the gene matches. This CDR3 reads CATSRESSGWETQYF. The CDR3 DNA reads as TGTGCCACCAGCAGAGAATCTAGCGGGTGGGAGACCCAGTACTTC.

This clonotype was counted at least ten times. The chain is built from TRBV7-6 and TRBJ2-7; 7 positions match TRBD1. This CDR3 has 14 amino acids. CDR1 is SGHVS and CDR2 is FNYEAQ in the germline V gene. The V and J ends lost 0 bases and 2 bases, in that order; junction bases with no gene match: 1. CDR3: CASSLAGQPYEQYF. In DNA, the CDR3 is TGTGCCAGCAGCTTAGCGGGACAGCCCTACGAGCAGTACTTC.

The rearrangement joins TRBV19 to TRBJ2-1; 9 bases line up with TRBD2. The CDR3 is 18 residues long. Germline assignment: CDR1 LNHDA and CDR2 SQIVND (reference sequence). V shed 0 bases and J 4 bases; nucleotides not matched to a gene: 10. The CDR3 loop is CASSIDRASGASYNEQFF. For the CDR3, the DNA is TGTGCCAGTAGTATAGATAGGGCTAGCGGGGCGTCATACAATGAGCAGTTCTTC.

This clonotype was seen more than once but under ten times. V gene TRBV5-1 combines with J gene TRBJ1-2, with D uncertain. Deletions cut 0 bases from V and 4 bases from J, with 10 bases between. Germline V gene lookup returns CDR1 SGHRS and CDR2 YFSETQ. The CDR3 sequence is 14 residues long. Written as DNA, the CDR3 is TGCGCCAGCAGCTTGGCCGACGGATCCTATGGCTACACCTTC. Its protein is CASSLADGSYGYTF.

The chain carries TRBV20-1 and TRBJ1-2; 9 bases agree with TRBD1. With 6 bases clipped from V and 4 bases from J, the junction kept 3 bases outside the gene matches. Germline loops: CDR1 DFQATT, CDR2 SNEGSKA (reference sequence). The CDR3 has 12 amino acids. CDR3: CSAKDRGYGYTF. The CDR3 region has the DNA TGCAGTGCCAAGGACAGGGGCTATGGCTACACCTTC.

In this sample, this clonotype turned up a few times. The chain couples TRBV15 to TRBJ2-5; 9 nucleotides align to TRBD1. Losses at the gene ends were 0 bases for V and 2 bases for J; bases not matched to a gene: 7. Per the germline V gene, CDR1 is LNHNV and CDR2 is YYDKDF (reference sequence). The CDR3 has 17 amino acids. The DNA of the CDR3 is TGTGCCACCAGCAGAGAATGGGACAGGGTCCCACAAGAGACCCAGTACTTC. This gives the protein CATSREWDRVPQETQYF. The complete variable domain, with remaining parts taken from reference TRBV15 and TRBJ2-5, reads DAMVIQNPRYQVTQFGKPVTLSCSQTLNHNVMYWYQQKSSQAPKLLFHYYDKDFNNEADTPDNFQSRRPNTSFCFLDIRSPGLGDTAMYLCATSREWDRVPQETQYFGPGTRLLVL.

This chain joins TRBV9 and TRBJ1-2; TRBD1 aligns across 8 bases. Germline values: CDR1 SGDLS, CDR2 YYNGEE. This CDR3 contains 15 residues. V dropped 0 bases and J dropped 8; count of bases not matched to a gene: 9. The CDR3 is CASSVGDRPFFGYTF. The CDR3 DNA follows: TGTGCCAGCAGCGTAGGGGACAGGCCCTTTTTCGGCTACACCTTC.

The CDR3 DNA reads as TGTGCCAGCGCCCAAGGAGAGGCTGCAACGGAGCAGTTCTTC. Its protein is CASAQGEAATEQFF. V usage is TRBV7-8 and J usage is TRBJ2-1; D is uncertain. This CDR3 comprises 14 residues. Germline CDR1 is SGHVS and CDR2 is FQNEAQ. The germline V and J ends were trimmed by 8 bases and 10 bases, with 21 bases remaining between them.

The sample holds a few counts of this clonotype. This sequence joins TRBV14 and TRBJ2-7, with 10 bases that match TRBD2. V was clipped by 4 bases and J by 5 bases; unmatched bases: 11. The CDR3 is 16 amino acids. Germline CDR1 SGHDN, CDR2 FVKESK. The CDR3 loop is CASSPLLGLAGDEQYF. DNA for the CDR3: TGTGCCAGCAGCCCCCTCCTTGGGCTAGCGGGAGACGAGCAGTACTTC. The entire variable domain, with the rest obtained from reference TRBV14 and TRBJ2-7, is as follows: EAGVTQFPSHSVIEKGQTVTLRCDPISGHDNLYWYRRVMGKEIKFLLHFVKESKQDESGMPNNRFLAERTGGTYSTLKVQPAELEDSGVYFCASSPLLGLAGDEQYFGPGTRLTVT.

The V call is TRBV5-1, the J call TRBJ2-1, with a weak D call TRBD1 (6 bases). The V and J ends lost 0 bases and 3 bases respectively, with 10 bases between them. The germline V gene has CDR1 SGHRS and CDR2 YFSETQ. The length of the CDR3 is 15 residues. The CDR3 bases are TGCGCCAGCAGCTTGGCTGGACAGAACTACAATGAGCAGTTCTTC. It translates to CASSLAGQNYNEQFF.